There are a few counts of the clone carrying this T cell receptor beta chain. The antigen remains unidentified. This CDR3 comprises 14 residues. Germline trimming cut 9 bases from V and 6 bases from J; bases unmatched to any gene: 8. Looked up from germline, CDR1 is SNHLY and CDR2 is FYNNEI. The investigators reverse transcribed all of the isolated RNA, so they sequenced expressed TCRB transcripts. TCRdb's copy holds only in-frame clones and misses some; the assay was immunoSEQ multiplex PCR. The profile shows 120,000 or so clones, roughly 17% of them singletons. This sample is drawn from a study of beta chain features in type 1 diabetes. Study results and limitations: There was a moderate but significant shortening of TCRB CDR3s in all four CD4+ subsets of Type 1 diabetes patients.

The source is a young man with type 1 diabetes. Sequencing used central memory CD4+ T cells from blood. This chain links TRBV2 with TRBJ2-7; the match to TRBD2 covers 13 bases. The CDR3 DNA reads as TGTGCCAGTAGCACTAGCGGGAGGGCCGGCGAGCAGTACTTC. This sequence encodes CASSTSGRAGEQYF.